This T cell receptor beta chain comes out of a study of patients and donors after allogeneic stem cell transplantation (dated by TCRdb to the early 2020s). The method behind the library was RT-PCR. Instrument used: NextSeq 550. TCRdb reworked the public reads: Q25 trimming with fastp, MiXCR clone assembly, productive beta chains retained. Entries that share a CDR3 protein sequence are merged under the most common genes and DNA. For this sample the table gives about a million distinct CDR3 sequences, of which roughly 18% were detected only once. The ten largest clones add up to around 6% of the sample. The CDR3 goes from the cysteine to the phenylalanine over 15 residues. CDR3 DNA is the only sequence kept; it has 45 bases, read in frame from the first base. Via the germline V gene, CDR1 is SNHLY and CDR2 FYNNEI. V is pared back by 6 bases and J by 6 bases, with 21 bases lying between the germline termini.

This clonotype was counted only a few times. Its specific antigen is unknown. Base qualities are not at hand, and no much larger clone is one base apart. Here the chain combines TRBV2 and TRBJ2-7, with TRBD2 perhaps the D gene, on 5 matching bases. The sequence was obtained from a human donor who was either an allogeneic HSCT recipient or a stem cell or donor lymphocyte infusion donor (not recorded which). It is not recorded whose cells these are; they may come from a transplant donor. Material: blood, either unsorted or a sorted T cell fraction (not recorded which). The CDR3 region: CASRLRRGPQGEQYF. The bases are TGTGCCAGCAGGCTTCGGAGAGGGCCCCAAGGCGAGCAGTACTTC.